The 20 T cell receptor beta chains presented below share a single source sample, sequenced in a study of control samples from healthy donors and cancer patients. Measured with immunoSEQ multiplex PCR; TCRdb has only the in-frame clones, and not every one. The table has about 190,000 clones, roughly nine tenths seen once. The sample was blood. These TCRs come from a man in his thirties or forties in good health.

This clone was seen once. The V and J genes are TRBV7-6 and TRBJ1-6; D not resolved. CDR3 length: 15 amino acids. Germline assignment: CDR1 SGHVS and CDR2 FNYEAQ. V lost 0 bases, J lost 7 bases, and 10 bases lay in between. This CDR3 reads CASSLAQIGNSPLHF. The CDR3 DNA reads TGTGCCAGCAGCTTAGCGCAGATCGGCAATTCACCCCTCCACTTT.

The table lists this clone with a count of one. The chain links TRBV9 to TRBJ1-2; 8 bases line up with TRBD1. Germline V gives CDR1 SGDLS, CDR2 YYNGEE. The CDR3 consists of 17 residues. V was pared by 3 bases and J by 4 bases, with 14 bases of the junction left unmatched. The CDR3 protein is CASSAPFTRDRPYGYTF. The CDR3, as DNA: TGTGCCAGCAGCGCCCCTTTTACCCGGGACAGGCCCTATGGCTACACCTTC.

J is TRBJ2-2 and V is TRBV9; D may be TRBD1 or TRBD2 (5 bases each). With 0 bases removed from V and 6 bases from J, the gap between germline ends came to 15 bases. The germline gives CDR1 SGDLS, CDR2 YYNGEE. The CDR3 has 16 amino acids. The CDR3 nucleotides are TGTGCCAGCAGCGTAGGTACAGGAGCGGTACCCGGGGAGCTGTTTTTT. Its protein product is CASSVGTGAVPGELFF.

The chain uses TRBV6-5 and TRBJ1-4, with D hard to call. CDR1 and CDR2 from the germline V gene are MNHEY and SVGAGI. The CDR3 is made up of 12 amino acids. The V end lost 0 bases, the J end lost 7 bases, and 3 bases lay between the germline ends. The CDR3 sequence: CASSYSGEKLFF. The CDR3, as DNA: TGTGCCAGCAGTTACTCAGGTGAAAAACTGTTTTTT.

In this sample, this clone turned up a few times. V is TRBV6-5 and J is TRBJ2-7; 7 bases map to TRBD1. This CDR3 comprises 12 residues. After removal of 6 bases from V and 9 bases from J, the junction contained 8 bases not matched to a gene. Germline V gene sequence: CDR1 MNHEY, CDR2 SVGAGI. The DNA for the CDR3 is TGTGCCAGCAGATCGGACAGGCCTGGGCAGTACTTC. Amino acid sequence: CASRSDRPGQYF.

This rearrangement joins TRBV6-5 to TRBJ1-1, with 9 positions matching TRBD1. Looked up from germline, CDR1 is MNHEY and CDR2 is SVGAGI. The CDR3 loop spans 13 amino acids. V lost 2 bases to trimming and J lost 10 bases; unmatched junction nucleotides: 5. The CDR3 region has the DNA TGTGCCAGCAGTTACCCCGGGACAGGGCGAGCTTTCTTT. This translates into CASSYPGTGRAFF.

The V gene is TRBV11-3, the J gene TRBJ2-2; D uncertain. The CDR3 has 14 amino acids. Trimming removed 5 bases at V and 6 bases at J, with 13 bases between. CDR1 and CDR2 from the germline V gene are SGHNT and YENEEA. CDR3 coding DNA: TGTGCCAGCAGCCCTGGGGTTAGGGCCGGGGAGCTGTTTTTT. This codes for CASSPGVRAGELFF.

This clone occurred once. This rearrangement joins TRBV7-2 to TRBJ2-3, with 8 bases aligning to TRBD2. CDR1 and CDR2 from the germline V gene are SGHTA and FQGNSA. V lost 5 bases and J lost 0; bases outside the gene matches: 16. CDR3 size: 19 residues. CDR3 loop: CASSHRAAGGAGSTDTQYF. The CDR3, as DNA: TGTGCCAGCAGCCACCGTGCCGCGGGGGGCGCCGGGAGCACAGATACGCAGTATTTT.

This sequence joins TRBV27 and TRBJ2-3; no clear D. The CDR3 loop spans 16 amino acids. With 1 base removed from V and 1 base from J, the gap between germline ends came to 12 bases. CDR1 is MNHEY, CDR2 SMNVEV, per germline (reference sequence). The chain's CDR3 is CASSLWAGRGTDTQYF. CDR3 nucleotide sequence: TGTGCCAGCAGTTTATGGGCAGGCCGGGGCACAGATACGCAGTATTTT.

The chain couples TRBV6-5 to TRBJ2-7; D possibly matches TRBD1 or TRBD2 (5 bases each). The length of the CDR3 is 15 residues. Per the germline V gene, CDR1 is MNHEY and CDR2 is SVGAGI. Trimming pared 4 bases from V and 3 bases from J, leaving 16 bases between. The CDR3, as DNA: TGTGCCAGCAGTTCAAACACGGGACCCCTCTACGAGCAGTACTTC. Encoded protein: CASSSNTGPLYEQYF.

The chain recombines TRBV4-1 with TRBJ1-1, with 7 bases identical to TRBD1. Per the germline V gene, CDR1 is MGHRA and CDR2 is YSYEKL. This CDR3 contains 15 residues. The junction had 1 base not matched to a gene; V was cut back by 0 bases and J by 0 bases. DNA of the CDR3: TGCGCCAGCAGCCAAGAAGGGACAGTGAACACTGAAGCTTTCTTT. This gives the protein CASSQEGTVNTEAFF.

The chain couples TRBV27 to TRBJ1-1, with TRBD1 as a possible D gene (6 bases). The CDR3 totals 14 residues. The germline V and J ends were trimmed by 2 bases and 5 bases, with 12 bases remaining between them. Per the germline V gene, CDR1 is MNHEY and CDR2 is SMNVEV (reference sequence). The CDR3, as DNA: TGTGCCAGCAGTTTAGCGGGGGCGGGGACTGAAGCTTTCTTT. This gives the protein CASSLAGAGTEAFF.

CDR3 protein: CASSQDSQGIDTQYF. In nucleotides, the CDR3 is TGTGCCAGCAGCCAAGATTCACAGGGTATAGATACGCAGTATTTT. The chain joins TRBV14 to TRBJ2-3; perhaps TRBD1 as D (6 bases). This CDR3 is built from 15 residues. V lost 0 bases and J lost 5, with 12 bases in between. Germline CDR1 SGHDN, CDR2 FVKESK.

The rearrangement joins TRBV6-4 to TRBJ1-1; a possible D gene is TRBD1 (6 bases). There are 14 residues in the CDR3. Trimming pared 6 bases from V and 4 bases from J, leaving 15 bases between. Germline CDR1 is MRHNA and CDR2 is SNTAGT. DNA of the CDR3: TGTGCCAGCAGGGTTCAACAGGGATCCACTGAAGCTTTCTTT. This sequence encodes CASRVQQGSTEAFF.

CDR3 loop: CASSEAGQHTDTQYF. In DNA form, the CDR3 reads TGTGCCAGCAGTGAAGCGGGACAGCACACAGATACGCAGTATTTT. The chain has TRBV6-1 and TRBJ2-3; 7 bases are shared with TRBD1. From germline, CDR1 is MNHNS and CDR2 SASEGT. The CDR3 runs 15 residues. V dropped 0 bases and J dropped 2; count of bases not matched to a gene: 2.

The V and J genes are TRBV10-2 and TRBJ2-3; D tentatively fits TRBD1 or TRBD2 (5 bases each). Germline-derived CDR1 and CDR2 are WSHSY and SAAADI. This CDR3 comprises 14 residues. Trimming left V 6 bases short and J 0 bases short, with 10 bases between. The chain's CDR3 is CASRWGSSTDTQYF. The CDR3 region has the DNA TGCGCCAGCAGATGGGGGTCTAGCACAGATACGCAGTATTTT.

A single count supports this clone. V usage is TRBV11-3 and J usage is TRBJ2-3; 12 positions agree with TRBD2. Germline values: CDR1 SGHNT, CDR2 YENEEA. The J segment lost 5 bases and the V segment lost 5 bases, leaving 11 bases of the junction unmatched. The CDR3 sequence is 17 residues long. CDR3 sequence: CASSAGYSSGGEDTQYF. The CDR3 nucleotides read TGTGCCAGCAGCGCCGGGTATTCTAGCGGGGGGGAAGATACGCAGTATTTT.

The chain joins TRBV7-9 to TRBJ1-2; D gene unclear. CDR3 length: 16 amino acids. V lost 1 base and J 2 bases, leaving 14 bases between the germline ends. Germline lookup yields CDR1 SEHNR and CDR2 FQNEAQ (reference sequence). The CDR3 region is CASSLVLRPSNYGYTF. DNA of the CDR3: TGTGCCAGCAGCTTAGTGCTTCGACCCTCAAACTATGGCTACACCTTC.

There are a few counts of this clone. J is TRBJ1-2 and V is TRBV2; a possible D gene is TRBD1 (5 bases). V gave up 6 bases and J gave up 1 base, with 15 bases separating them. This CDR3 has 15 residues. The germline V gene has CDR1 SNHLY and CDR2 FYNNEI. CDR3 coding DNA: TGTGCCAGCAGGAGGGACGCAGAAAATAACTATGGCTACACCTTC. This sequence encodes CASRRDAENNYGYTF.

The genes are TRBV10-3 and TRBJ1-1, with 8 bases identical to TRBD1. V was clipped by 6 bases and J by 1 base; unmatched bases: 4. This CDR3 contains 14 residues. The germline gives CDR1 ENHRY, CDR2 SYGVKD. The CDR3 loop reads CAISPTGENTEAFF. Here the CDR3 DNA reads TGTGCCATCAGCCCGACAGGGGAGAACACTGAAGCTTTCTTT.